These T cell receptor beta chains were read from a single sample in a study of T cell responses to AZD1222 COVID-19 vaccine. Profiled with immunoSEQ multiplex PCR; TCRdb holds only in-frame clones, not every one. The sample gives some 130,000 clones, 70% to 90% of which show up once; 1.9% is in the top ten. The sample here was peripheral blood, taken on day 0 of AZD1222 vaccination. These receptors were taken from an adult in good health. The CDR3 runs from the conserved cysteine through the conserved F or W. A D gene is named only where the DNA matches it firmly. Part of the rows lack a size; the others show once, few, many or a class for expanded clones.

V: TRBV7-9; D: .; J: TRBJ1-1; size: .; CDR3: CASSQGRPNTEAFF; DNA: TGTGCCAGCAGCCAGGGACGGCCGAACACTGAAGCTTTCTTT
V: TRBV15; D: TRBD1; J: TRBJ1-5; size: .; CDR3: CATSRDQGAGQPQHF; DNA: TGTGCCACCAGCAGAGATCAGGGGGCAGGTCAGCCCCAGCATTTT
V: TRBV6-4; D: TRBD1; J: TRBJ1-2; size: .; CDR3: CASSEGQGVEGYTF; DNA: TGTGCCAGCAGTGAAGGACAGGGAGTAGAGGGCTACACCTTC
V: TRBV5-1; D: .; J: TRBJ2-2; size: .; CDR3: CASSDTGELFF; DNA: TGCGCCAGCTCCGACACCGGGGAGCTGTTTTTT
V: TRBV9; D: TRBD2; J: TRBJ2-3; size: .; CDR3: CASSVYSGGSTDTQYF; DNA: TGTGCCAGCAGCGTCTATAGCGGGGGGAGCACAGATACGCAGTATTTT
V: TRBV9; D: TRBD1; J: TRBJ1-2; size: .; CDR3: CASSANRDRPPGGYTF; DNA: TGTGCCAGCAGCGCGAATCGGGACAGGCCGCCTGGCGGCTACACCTTC
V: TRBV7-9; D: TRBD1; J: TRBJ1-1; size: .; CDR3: CASSPGQGGTEAFF; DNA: TGTGCCAGCAGCCCCGGACAGGGCGGCACTGAAGCTTTCTTT
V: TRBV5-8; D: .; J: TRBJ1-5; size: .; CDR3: CASSSGTGTVEPQHF; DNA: TGTGCCAGCAGCTCAGGGACGGGGACGGTGGAGCCCCAGCATTTT
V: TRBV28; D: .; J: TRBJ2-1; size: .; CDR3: CASRGRAFTYNEQFF; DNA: TGTGCCAGCAGAGGCAGGGCTTTTACCTACAATGAGCAGTTCTTC
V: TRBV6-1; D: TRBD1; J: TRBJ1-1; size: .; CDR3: CASSEIGTGRAFF; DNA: TGTGCCAGCAGTGAAATAGGGACAGGGCGAGCTTTCTTT
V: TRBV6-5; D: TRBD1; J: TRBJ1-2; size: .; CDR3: CASSYLKGDRDYGYTF; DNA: TGTGCCAGCAGTTATCTTAAGGGGGACAGGGATTATGGCTACACCTTC
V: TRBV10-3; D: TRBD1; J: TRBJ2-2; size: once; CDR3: CAITSIPPGQGASGELFF; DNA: TGTGCCATCACCTCCATACCCCCGGGACAGGGGGCATCCGGGGAGCTGTTTTTT
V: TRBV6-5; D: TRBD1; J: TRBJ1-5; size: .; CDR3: CASSYSAGGQPQHF; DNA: TGTGCCAGCAGTTACTCCGCAGGGGGACAGCCCCAGCATTTT
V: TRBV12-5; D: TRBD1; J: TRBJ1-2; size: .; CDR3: CASGLGTGGGYTF; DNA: TGTGCTAGTGGTTTAGGGACAGGGGGTGGCTACACCTTC
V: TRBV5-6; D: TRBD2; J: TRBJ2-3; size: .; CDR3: CATQPGGRSDTQYF; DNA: TGTGCCACCCAGCCCGGCGGGAGGTCAGATACGCAGTATTTT
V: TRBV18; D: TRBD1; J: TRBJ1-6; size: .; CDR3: CASSPAGTENSPLHF; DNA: TGTGCCAGCTCACCAGCGGGGACAGAAAATTCACCCCTCCACTTT
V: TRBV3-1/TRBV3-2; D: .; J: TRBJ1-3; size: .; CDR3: CASSHLRSPISGNTIYF; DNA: TGTGCCAGCAGCCACCTGAGGAGCCCCATCTCTGGAAACACCATATATTTT
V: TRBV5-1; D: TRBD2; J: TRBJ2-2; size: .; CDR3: CASSPLAENTGELFF; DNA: TGCGCCAGCAGCCCTCTAGCGGAGAACACCGGGGAGCTGTTTTTT
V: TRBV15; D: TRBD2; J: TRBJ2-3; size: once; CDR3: CATSTVTSGYTQYF; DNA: TGTGCCACCAGTACTGTTACTAGCGGCTATACGCAGTATTTT
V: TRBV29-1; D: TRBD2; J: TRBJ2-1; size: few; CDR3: CSVPRGGPYNEQFF; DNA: TGCAGCGTCCCCCGGGGGGGGCCGTACAATGAGCAGTTCTTC
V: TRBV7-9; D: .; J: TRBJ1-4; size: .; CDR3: CASSYNRDTLSTANEKLFF; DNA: TGTGCCAGCAGTTATAACCGGGACACCCTTTCGACGGCTAATGAAAAACTGTTTTTT
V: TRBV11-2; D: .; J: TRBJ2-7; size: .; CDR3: CASSLVSLGPFYEQYF; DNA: TGTGCCAGCAGCTTAGTTTCCCTTGGACCTTTCTACGAGCAGTACTTC
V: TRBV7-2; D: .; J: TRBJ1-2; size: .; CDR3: CASSLGGTGRYGYTF; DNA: TGTGCCAGCAGCTTAGGAGGGACCGGCAGATATGGCTACACCTTC
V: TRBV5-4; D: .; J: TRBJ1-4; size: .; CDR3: CASSPPNEKLFF; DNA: TGTGCCAGCAGCCCCCCTAATGAAAAACTGTTTTTT
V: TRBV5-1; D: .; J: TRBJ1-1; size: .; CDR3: CASQTSSGVEAFF; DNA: TGCGCCAGCCAAACATCATCCGGGGTTGAAGCTTTCTTT
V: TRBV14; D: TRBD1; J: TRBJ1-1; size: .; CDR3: CASRGTGGRAFF; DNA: TGTGCCAGCAGAGGGACAGGAGGTCGGGCTTTCTTT